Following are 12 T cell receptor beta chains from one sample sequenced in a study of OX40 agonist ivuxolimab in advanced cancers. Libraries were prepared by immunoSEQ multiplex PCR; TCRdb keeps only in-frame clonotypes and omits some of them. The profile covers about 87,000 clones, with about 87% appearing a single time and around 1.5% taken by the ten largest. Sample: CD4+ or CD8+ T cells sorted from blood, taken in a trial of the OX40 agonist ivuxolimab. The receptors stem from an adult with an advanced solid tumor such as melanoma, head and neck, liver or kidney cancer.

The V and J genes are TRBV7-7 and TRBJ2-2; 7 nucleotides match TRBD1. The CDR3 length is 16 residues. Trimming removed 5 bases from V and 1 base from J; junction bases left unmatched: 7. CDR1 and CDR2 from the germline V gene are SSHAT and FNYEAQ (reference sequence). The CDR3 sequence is CASSPRRQGNTGELFF. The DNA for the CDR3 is TGTGCCAGCAGCCCAAGGAGACAGGGGAACACCGGGGAGCTGTTTTTT.

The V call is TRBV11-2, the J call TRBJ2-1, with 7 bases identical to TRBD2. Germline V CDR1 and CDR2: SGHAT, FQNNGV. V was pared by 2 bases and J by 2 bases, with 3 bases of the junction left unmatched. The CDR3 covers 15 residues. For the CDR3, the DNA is TGTGCCAGCAGCTTATCTAGCGGTCCCTACAATGAGCAGTTCTTC. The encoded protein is CASSLSSGPYNEQFF. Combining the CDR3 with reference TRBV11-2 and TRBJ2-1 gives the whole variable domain EAGVAQSPRYKIIEKRQSVAFWCNPISGHATLYWYQQILGQGPKLLIQFQNNGVVDDSQLPKDRFSAERLKGVDSTLKIQPAKLEDSAVYLCASSLSSGPYNEQFFGPGTRLTVL.

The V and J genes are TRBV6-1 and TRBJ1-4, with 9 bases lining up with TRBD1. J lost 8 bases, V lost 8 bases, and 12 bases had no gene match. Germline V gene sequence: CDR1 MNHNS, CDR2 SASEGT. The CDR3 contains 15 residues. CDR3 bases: TGTGCCAGCGTGCTTTCCGGGACAGGGAAAGAAAAACTGTTTTTT. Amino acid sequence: CASVLSGTGKEKLFF.

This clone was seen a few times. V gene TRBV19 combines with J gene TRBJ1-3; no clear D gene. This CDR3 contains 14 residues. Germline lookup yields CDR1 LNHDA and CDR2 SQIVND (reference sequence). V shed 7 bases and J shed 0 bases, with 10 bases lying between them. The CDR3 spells CASIPGASGNTIYF. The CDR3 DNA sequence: TGTGCCAGTATACCGGGAGCCTCTGGAAACACCATATATTTT.

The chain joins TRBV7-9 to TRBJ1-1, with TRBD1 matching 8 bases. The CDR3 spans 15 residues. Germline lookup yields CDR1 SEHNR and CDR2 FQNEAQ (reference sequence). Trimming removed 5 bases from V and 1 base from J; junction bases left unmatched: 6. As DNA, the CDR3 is TGTGCCAGCAGCAGAACCGGGACAGGGAACACTGAAGCTTTCTTT. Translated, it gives CASSRTGTGNTEAFF.

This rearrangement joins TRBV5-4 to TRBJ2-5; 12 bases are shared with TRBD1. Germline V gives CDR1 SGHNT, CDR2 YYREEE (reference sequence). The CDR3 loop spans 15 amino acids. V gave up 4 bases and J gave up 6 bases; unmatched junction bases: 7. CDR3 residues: CASSNGTGGAKTQYF. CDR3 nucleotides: TGTGCCAGCAGCAACGGGACAGGGGGCGCGAAGACCCAGTACTTC.

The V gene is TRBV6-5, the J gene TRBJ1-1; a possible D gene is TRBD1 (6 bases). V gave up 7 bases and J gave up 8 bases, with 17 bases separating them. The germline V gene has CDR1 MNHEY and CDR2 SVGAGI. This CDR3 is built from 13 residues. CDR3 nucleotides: TGTGCCAGCACCGAGAGAACAGGGTTAGAAGCTTTCTTT. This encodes CASTERTGLEAFF.

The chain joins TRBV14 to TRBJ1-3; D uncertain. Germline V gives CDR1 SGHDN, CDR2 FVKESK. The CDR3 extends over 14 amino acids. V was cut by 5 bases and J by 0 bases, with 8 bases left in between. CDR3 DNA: TGTGCCAGCAGCGCGGGTCTCTCTGGAAACACCATATATTTT. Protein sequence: CASSAGLSGNTIYF.

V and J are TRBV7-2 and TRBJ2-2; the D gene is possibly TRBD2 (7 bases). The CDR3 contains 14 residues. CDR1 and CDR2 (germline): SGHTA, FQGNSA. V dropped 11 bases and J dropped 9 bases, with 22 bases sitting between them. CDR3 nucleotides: TGTGCCTGCGGCCGGGCCTCGGGGGGCCGGGAGCTGTTTTTT. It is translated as CACGRASGGRELFF.

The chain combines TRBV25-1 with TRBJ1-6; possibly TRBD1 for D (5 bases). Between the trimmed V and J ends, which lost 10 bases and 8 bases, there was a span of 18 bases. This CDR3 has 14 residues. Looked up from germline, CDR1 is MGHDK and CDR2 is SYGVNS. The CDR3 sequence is CATNPPGRDSPLHF. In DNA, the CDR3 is TGTGCCACCAACCCCCCGGGCAGGGATTCACCCCTCCACTTT.

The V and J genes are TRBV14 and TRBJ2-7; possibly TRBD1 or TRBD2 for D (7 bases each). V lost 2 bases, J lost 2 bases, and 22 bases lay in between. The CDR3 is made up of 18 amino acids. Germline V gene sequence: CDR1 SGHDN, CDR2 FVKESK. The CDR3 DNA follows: TGTGCCAGCAGCCAAAGTTTGGGGAGGGGGACAGAGGCCTACGAGCAGTACTTC. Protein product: CASSQSLGRGTEAYEQYF. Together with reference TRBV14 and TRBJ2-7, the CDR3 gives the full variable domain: EAGVTQFPSHSVIEKGQTVTLRCDPISGHDNLYWYRRVMGKEIKFLLHFVKESKQDESGMPNNRFLAERTGGTYSTLKVQPAELEDSGVYFCASSQSLGRGTEAYEQYFGPGTRLTVT.

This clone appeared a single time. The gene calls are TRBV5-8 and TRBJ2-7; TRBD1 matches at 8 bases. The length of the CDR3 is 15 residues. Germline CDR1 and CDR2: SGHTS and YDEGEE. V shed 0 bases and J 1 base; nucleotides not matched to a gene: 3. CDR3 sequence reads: CASSLARTGSYEQYF. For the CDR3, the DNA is TGTGCCAGCAGCTTGGCCCGGACAGGGTCCTACGAGCAGTACTTC.